This T cell receptor (beta chain) came from a study of monozygotic twins with cystic fibrosis. Overall study context: Libraries were built from roughly 3 micrograms of fragmented DNA using roughly 15 PCR cycles. Findings and limits, study-wide: Low clonality (median about 0.0095) suggested a mostly naive repertoire. Co-twins had the most similar V usage for 13 of 16 pairs, J for 8.

Germline lookup yields CDR1 SGHAT and CDR2 FQNNGV. V lost 3 bases to trimming and J lost 3 bases, with 12 bases between them. This CDR3 is 14 amino acids long. Comments on this clone: Its antigen is not identified.

Method: immunoSEQ multiplex PCR; TCRdb's copy keeps in-frame clones and lacks some. The sample shows around 20,000 clones, about 90% of them seen only once. The material sequenced was blood. This TCR was sampled from a girl aged 2 to 9 with cystic fibrosis. The chain employs TRBV11-2 and TRBJ2-7; D remains ambiguous. Here the CDR3 reads CASSFASPLYEQYF. Written as DNA, the CDR3 is TGTGCCAGCAGCTTCGCTTCCCCTCTCTACGAGCAGTACTTC.